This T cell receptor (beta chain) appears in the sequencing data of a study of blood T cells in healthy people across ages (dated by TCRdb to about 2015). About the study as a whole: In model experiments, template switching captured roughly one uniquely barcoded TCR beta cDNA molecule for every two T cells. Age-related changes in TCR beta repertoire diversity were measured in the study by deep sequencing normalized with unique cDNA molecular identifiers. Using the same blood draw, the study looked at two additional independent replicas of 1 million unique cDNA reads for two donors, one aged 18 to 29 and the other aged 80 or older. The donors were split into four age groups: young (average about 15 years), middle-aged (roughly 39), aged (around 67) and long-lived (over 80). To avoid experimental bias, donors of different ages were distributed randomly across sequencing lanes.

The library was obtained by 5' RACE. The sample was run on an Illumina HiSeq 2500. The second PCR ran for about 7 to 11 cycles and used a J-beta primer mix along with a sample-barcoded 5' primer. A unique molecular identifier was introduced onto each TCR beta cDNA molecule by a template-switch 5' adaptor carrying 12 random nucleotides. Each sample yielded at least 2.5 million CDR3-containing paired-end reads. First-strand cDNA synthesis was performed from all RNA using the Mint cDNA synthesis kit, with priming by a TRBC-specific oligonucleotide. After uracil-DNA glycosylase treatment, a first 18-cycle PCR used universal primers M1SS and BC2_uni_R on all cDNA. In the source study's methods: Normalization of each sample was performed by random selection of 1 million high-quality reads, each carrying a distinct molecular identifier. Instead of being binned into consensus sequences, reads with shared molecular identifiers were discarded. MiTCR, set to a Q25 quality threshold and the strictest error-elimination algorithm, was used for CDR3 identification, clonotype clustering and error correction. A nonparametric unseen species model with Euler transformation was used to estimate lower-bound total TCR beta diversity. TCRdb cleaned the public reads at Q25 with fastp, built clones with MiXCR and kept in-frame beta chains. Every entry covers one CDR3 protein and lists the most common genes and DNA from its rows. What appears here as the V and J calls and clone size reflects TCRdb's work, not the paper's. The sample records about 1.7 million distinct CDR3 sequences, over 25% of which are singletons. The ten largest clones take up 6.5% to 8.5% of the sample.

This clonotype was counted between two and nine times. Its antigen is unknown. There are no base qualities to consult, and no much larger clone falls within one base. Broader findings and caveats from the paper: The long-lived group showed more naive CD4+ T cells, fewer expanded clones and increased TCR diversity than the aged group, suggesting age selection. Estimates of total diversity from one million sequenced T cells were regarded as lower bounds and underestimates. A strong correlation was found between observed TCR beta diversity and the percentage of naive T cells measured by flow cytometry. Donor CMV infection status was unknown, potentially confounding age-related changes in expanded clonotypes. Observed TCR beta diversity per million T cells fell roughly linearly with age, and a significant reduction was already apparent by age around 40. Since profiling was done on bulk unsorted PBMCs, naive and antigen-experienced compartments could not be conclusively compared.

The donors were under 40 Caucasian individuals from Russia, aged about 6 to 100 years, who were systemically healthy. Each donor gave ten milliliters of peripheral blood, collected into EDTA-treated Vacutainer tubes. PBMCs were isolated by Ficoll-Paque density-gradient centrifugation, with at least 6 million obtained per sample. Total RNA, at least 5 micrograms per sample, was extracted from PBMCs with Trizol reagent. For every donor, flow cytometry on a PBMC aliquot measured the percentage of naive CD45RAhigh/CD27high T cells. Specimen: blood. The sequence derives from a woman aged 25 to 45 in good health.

The CDR3 has the sequence CATGGRNQPQHF. The bases are TGTGCCACCGGGGGGCGAAATCAGCCCCAGCATTTT. Recombination connected TRBV24-1 to TRBJ1-5; the D gene is perhaps TRBD1, from 6 matching bases. Inclusive of the bounding cysteine and phenylalanine, the CDR3 is 12 residues long. Only the CDR3 DNA stays, 36 bases, in frame from base 1. Trimming at the junction amounts to 9 bases on V and 4 bases on J, and the germline ends lie 9 bases apart. As encoded in the germline V gene, CDR1 is KGHDR while CDR2 is SFDVKD.